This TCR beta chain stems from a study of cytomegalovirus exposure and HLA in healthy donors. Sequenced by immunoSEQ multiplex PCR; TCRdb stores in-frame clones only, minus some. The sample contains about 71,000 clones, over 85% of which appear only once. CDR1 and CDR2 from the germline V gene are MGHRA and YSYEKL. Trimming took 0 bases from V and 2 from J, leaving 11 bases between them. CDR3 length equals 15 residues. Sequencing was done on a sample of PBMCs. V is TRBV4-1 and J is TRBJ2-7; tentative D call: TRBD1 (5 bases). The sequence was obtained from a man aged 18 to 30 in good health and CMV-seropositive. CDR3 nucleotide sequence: TGCGCCAGCAGCCAAGAGATGACAGATACCTACGAGCAGTACTTC. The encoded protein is CASSQEMTDTYEQYF.